A selection of T cell receptor beta chains follows, all from one sample in a study of radiotherapy plus CTLA-4 blockade in lung cancer. The assay was immunoSEQ multiplex PCR, and TCRdb's table has in-frame clones only and misses some. This repertoire shows roughly 44,000 clones, around 77% found once; its top ten account for over 8.5%. The sequences come from peripheral blood, collected from a patient treated with radiotherapy plus ipilimumab. These receptors came from a human donor with non-small cell lung cancer who had stable disease on radiotherapy plus ipilimumab. CDR3s include the opening cysteine and the closing phenylalanine or tryptophan. D genes are given only for firm matches. Size is omitted from some rows. Given values are once, few, many or a class for expanded clones.

clone_size,v_call,d_call,j_call,cdr3_aa,cdr3_nt
.,TRBV6-5,.,TRBJ2-5,CASTQGETQYF,TGTGCCAGCACTCAGGGGGAGACCCAGTACTTC
.,TRBV6-4,.,TRBJ1-1,CASSETSSTEAFF,TGTGCCAGCAGTGAGACGTCGAGCACTGAAGCTTTCTTT
few,TRBV5-6,.,TRBJ1-5,CASSLQGGNQPQHF,TGTGCCAGCAGCTTACAGGGAGGCAATCAGCCCCAGCATTTT
once,TRBV5-4,.,TRBJ1-2,CASSLGRDVGNYGYTF,TGTGCCAGCAGCTTAGGTAGGGACGTCGGCAACTATGGCTACACCTTC
.,TRBV27,.,TRBJ1-6,CASSLGATPSPLHF,TGTGCCAGCAGTCTTGGTGCTACTCCCTCACCCCTCCACTTT
.,TRBV10-1,TRBD2,TRBJ2-3,CASSESTSGGAFVKTDTQYF,TGCGCCAGCAGTGAGTCGACTAGCGGGGGGGCTTTTGTGAAAACAGATACGCAGTATTTT
.,TRBV27,TRBD1,TRBJ1-1,CASKPGQGAKSDTEAFF,TGTGCCAGCAAACCGGGACAGGGGGCCAAGAGTGATACTGAAGCTTTCTTT
.,TRBV7-2,.,TRBJ2-7,CASSFGTDGGTYEQYF,TGTGCCAGCAGCTTCGGGACCGATGGTGGGACCTACGAGCAGTACTTC
.,TRBV7-2,TRBD1,TRBJ1-1,CASSTPQGAPLNTEAFF,TGTGCCAGCAGCACCCCACAGGGGGCCCCCCTGAACACTGAAGCTTTCTTT
.,TRBV6-5,.,TRBJ1-2,CASRNGGGGGYGYTF,TGTGCCAGCAGAAATGGGGGAGGAGGAGGCTATGGCTACACCTTC
.,TRBV5-4,.,TRBJ1-1,CASSFVVTRTVRVVAEAFF,TGTGCCAGCAGCTTCGTTGTGACAAGGACAGTAAGGGTCGTAGCTGAAGCTTTCTTT
.,TRBV19,TRBD1,TRBJ2-1,CASSGGRGLRNEQFF,TGTGCCAGTAGCGGTGGCAGGGGGCTACGGAATGAGCAGTTCTTC
.,TRBV9,TRBD1,TRBJ1-2,CARGETGGVYGYTF,TGTGCCCGCGGGGAGACAGGGGGGGTCTATGGCTACACCTTC
.,TRBV19,.,TRBJ1-1,CASSIDTRGFAEAFF,TGTGCCAGTAGTATAGATACACGGGGTTTCGCTGAAGCTTTCTTT
.,TRBV5-6,TRBD1,TRBJ1-1,CASSSRTGRTEAFF,TGTGCCAGCAGCTCCCGGACAGGGCGGACTGAAGCTTTCTTT
.,TRBV6-5,.,TRBJ1-1,CASRLNWNTEAFF,TGTGCCAGCAGGCTGAATTGGAACACTGAAGCTTTCTTT
.,TRBV27,.,TRBJ2-3,CASKRGLVTKDTQYF,TGTGCCAGCAAGAGGGGCCTCGTAACGAAAGATACGCAGTATTTT
.,TRBV27,TRBD1,TRBJ2-2,CASSLSTLLGTGYGELFF,TGTGCCAGCAGTCTATCGACACTCCTGGGGACAGGGTACGGGGAGCTGTTTTTT
.,TRBV11-2,TRBD1,TRBJ1-2,CASSVDRGAYGYTF,TGTGCCAGCAGCGTGGACAGGGGGGCCTATGGCTACACCTTC
.,TRBV10-3,.,TRBJ1-4,CAISEGGVNEKLFF,TGTGCCATCAGTGAGGGGGGAGTTAATGAAAAACTGTTTTTT
once,TRBV6-5,TRBD1,TRBJ1-3,CASMGTGSGNTIYF,TGTGCCAGCATGGGGACAGGGTCTGGAAACACCATATATTTT
.,TRBV19,.,TRBJ1-6,CASSPGLNSPLHF,TGTGCCAGTAGTCCCGGGCTGAATTCACCCCTCCACTTT
once,TRBV28,.,TRBJ1-2,CASSLFGDPSNGYTF,TGTGCCAGCAGTTTATTTGGGGACCCTTCTAATGGCTACACCTTC
once,TRBV19,TRBD2,TRBJ2-1,CASSQASGRYNEQFF,TGTGCCAGTAGCCAAGCTAGCGGGAGGTACAATGAGCAGTTCTTC
.,TRBV7-2,.,TRBJ2-3,CASSSYTDTQYF,TGTGCCAGCAGCTCCTACACAGATACGCAGTATTTT
.,TRBV6-1,.,TRBJ1-4,CASTEMAASEKLFF,TGTGCCAGCACTGAGATGGCAGCGAGTGAAAAACTGTTTTTT
.,TRBV14,.,TRBJ2-1,CASSQVPPGQFF,TGTGCCAGCAGCCAGGTACCCCCTGGACAGTTCTTC